The 23 T cell receptor beta chains below all came from one sample that was sequenced in a study of cytomegalovirus exposure and HLA in healthy donors. The PCR was carried out with 60 Vbeta primers and 13 Jbeta primers. Measured with immunoSEQ multiplex PCR; TCRdb has only the in-frame clones, and not every one. The sample has 150,000 to 200,000 clones; roughly 77% are singletons. Sequencing was carried out using PBMCs. These receptors all stem from a woman in her forties or fifties in good health and CMV-seronegative.

The chain employs TRBV28 and TRBJ2-7; 7 bases are a match to TRBD2. Trimming cost V 2 bases and J 4 bases; bases outside gene matches: 5. CDR3 size: 14 residues. Germline V CDR1 and CDR2: MDHEN, SYDVKM. CDR3 protein: CASSLEGRGYEQYF. Here the CDR3 DNA reads TGTGCCAGCAGTTTAGAGGGGCGGGGGTACGAGCAGTACTTC. The full variable domain, completed using reference TRBV28 and TRBJ2-7, is DVKVTQSSRYLVKRTGEKVFLECVQDMDHENMFWYRQDPGLGLRLIYFSYDVKMKEKGDIPEGYSVSREKKERFSLILESASTNQTSMYLCASSLEGRGYEQYFGPGTRLTVT.

The V gene is TRBV28, the J gene TRBJ1-5, with D possibly being TRBD1 (5 bases). Germline V CDR1 and CDR2: MDHEN, SYDVKM. V was cut by 5 bases and J by 4 bases, with 18 bases left in between. This CDR3 comprises 16 residues. The CDR3, as DNA: TGTGCCAGCAGTGTTTCGCTGACAGTTCCAAATCAGCCCCAGCATTTT. Residues: CASSVSLTVPNQPQHF.

This chain uses TRBV10-2 with TRBJ1-1; possible D gene TRBD1, 6 bases. Germline V CDR1 and CDR2: WSHSY, SAAADI. The CDR3 covers 15 residues. The germline V and J ends were trimmed by 7 bases and 3 bases, with 18 bases remaining between them. The CDR3 loop reads CASTPGGYSYTEAFF. The CDR3 DNA reads as TGCGCCAGCACACCGGGGGGCTATTCGTACACTGAAGCTTTCTTT.

This chain links TRBV27 with TRBJ1-2, with D maybe TRBD1 (6 bases). The V end was cut by 4 bases, the J end by 4 bases, with 16 bases between. CDR3 length: 15 residues. The germline V gene has CDR1 MNHEY and CDR2 SMNVEV (reference sequence). This CDR3 reads CASSSRQVLGYGYTF. CDR3 bases: TGTGCCAGCAGTTCTCGACAGGTGCTAGGCTATGGCTACACCTTC.

This clone was picked up one time. The V gene is TRBV7-9, the J gene TRBJ1-1; 7 positions match TRBD1. Germline loops: CDR1 SEHNR, CDR2 FQNEAQ (reference sequence). V lost 6 bases, J lost 6 bases, and 10 bases stayed unmatched. The CDR3 loop spans 14 amino acids. This CDR3 is CASSREGAIPEAFF. The DNA of the CDR3 is TGTGCCAGCAGTCGGGAGGGGGCCATCCCTGAAGCTTTCTTT.

The chain couples TRBV4-3 to TRBJ2-1, with 10 bases matching TRBD2. This CDR3 region has 15 residues. J was trimmed by 7 bases and V by 0 bases; bases with no gene match: 3. CDR1 and CDR2 from the germline V gene are LGHNA and YSLEER. The CDR3 here is CASSQDPSGRNEQFF. CDR3 nucleotide sequence: TGCGCCAGCAGCCAAGATCCTAGCGGGAGAAATGAGCAGTTCTTC.

The chain is built from TRBV12-5 and TRBJ2-3; 7 bases match TRBD1. V lost 6 bases and J lost 2; bases outside the gene matches: 8. The CDR3 extends over 15 amino acids. Germline loops: CDR1 LGHNT, CDR2 FRNRAP. CDR3 loop: CASGLGTVDTDTQYF. The CDR3 region has the DNA TGTGCTAGTGGCCTGGGGACAGTTGACACAGATACGCAGTATTTT.

This clone was recorded a few times. The V and J genes are TRBV6-6 and TRBJ2-5, with 9 bases fitting TRBD1. The CDR3 has 16 residues. The V segment lost 4 bases and the J segment 4 bases; nucleotides outside the gene matches: 10. Germline V lookup: CDR1 MNHNY, CDR2 SVGAGI (reference sequence). DNA for the CDR3: TGTGCCAGCAGTTGGGACCGACAGGGGGTAGGAGAGACCCAGTACTTC. It encodes CASSWDRQGVGETQYF.

The chain is built from TRBV29-1 and TRBJ1-2; 9 bases are shared with TRBD1. Trimming removed 4 bases from V and 2 bases from J; junction bases left unmatched: 14. The CDR3 extends over 17 amino acids. Germline loops: CDR1 SQVTM, CDR2 ANQGSEA. The CDR3 region has the DNA TGCAGCGTTGGGGGGAGACCGGGACAGGGATGGAACTATGGCTACACCTTC. Encoded protein: CSVGGRPGQGWNYGYTF.

The J gene is TRBJ2-1, the V gene TRBV6-5, with 9 bases fitting TRBD1. The CDR3 covers 12 residues. V gave up 5 bases and J gave up 10 bases; unmatched junction bases: 3. Germline values: CDR1 MNHEY, CDR2 SVGAGI. The chain's CDR3 is CASSHRGPEQFF. In DNA, the CDR3 is TGTGCCAGCAGTCACAGGGGGCCGGAGCAGTTCTTC.

This chain joins TRBV6-5 and TRBJ2-7, with D tentatively TRBD1 (6 bases). The V and J ends lost 2 bases and 1 base respectively, with 6 bases between them. There are 13 residues in the CDR3. Germline V CDR1 and CDR2: MNHEY, SVGAGI. This chain's CDR3 is CASSYGQSYEQYF. The CDR3 DNA reads TGTGCCAGCAGTTACGGACAGTCCTACGAGCAGTACTTC.

V is TRBV4-3 and J is TRBJ2-3; tentatively, D is TRBD1 (5 bases). Trimming cost V 4 bases and J 1 base, with 15 bases left between them. The CDR3 consists of 16 residues. The V gene's germline CDR1 is LGHNA and CDR2 YSLEER. CDR3 coding DNA: TGCGCCAGCAGCCGTTCCCTTGGGGCAGGCACAGATACGCAGTATTTT. This translates into CASSRSLGAGTDTQYF.

This chain connects TRBV7-3 to TRBJ2-7; 9 positions agree with TRBD1. This CDR3 region has 15 residues. Germline V gives CDR1 SGHTA, CDR2 FQGTGA. The V gene end was trimmed by 4 bases and the J gene end by 6 bases; junction bases not matched to a gene: 10. This CDR3 reads CASSSISGQGAEQYF. The CDR3 coding sequence is TGTGCCAGCAGCTCCATATCGGGACAGGGAGCCGAGCAGTACTTC.

The V and J genes are TRBV7-2 and TRBJ2-7; TRBD2 is a possible D gene (5 bases). The CDR3 loop spans 14 amino acids. V was pared by 2 bases and J by 6 bases, with 14 bases between. Looked up from germline, CDR1 is SGHTA and CDR2 is FQGNSA. CDR3 amino acids: CASSLSGQAGEQYF. In DNA form, the CDR3 reads TGTGCCAGCAGCTTAAGTGGCCAGGCGGGCGAGCAGTACTTC.

The chain combines TRBV5-5 with TRBJ2-1, with TRBD1 identical over 9 bases. V shed 3 bases and J 1 base; nucleotides not matched to a gene: 5. This CDR3 region has 16 residues. Germline V lookup: CDR1 SGHKS, CDR2 YYEKEE (reference sequence). The CDR3 loop is CASSSDRGGSYNEQFF. In DNA, the CDR3 is TGTGCCAGCAGCTCGGACAGGGGAGGGTCCTACAATGAGCAGTTCTTC.

The V call is TRBV7-2, the J call TRBJ1-2; 9 bases are shared with TRBD1. The germline V gene encodes CDR1 SGHTA and CDR2 FQGNSA. V trimming: 0 bases; J trimming: 8 bases; junction bases outside the gene matches: 13. The CDR3 contains 17 residues. The CDR3 DNA reads TGTGCCAGCAGCTTAGCGGTGGGGGGACAGGGAGTGGAGGGCTACACCTTC. Its translation is CASSLAVGGQGVEGYTF. Together with reference TRBV7-2 and TRBJ1-2, the CDR3 gives the full variable domain: GAGVSQSPSNKVTEKGKDVELRCDPISGHTALYWYRQSLGQGLEFLIYFQGNSAPDKSGLPSDRFSAERTGGSVSTLTIQRTQQEDSAVYLCASSLAVGGQGVEGYTFGSGTRLTVV.

J is TRBJ1-4 and V is TRBV7-9; TRBD1 matches 12 bases. The CDR3 runs 17 residues. Trimming at V came to 6 bases and at J to 3 bases, leaving 8 bases not matched to a gene. Per germline, CDR1 SEHNR and CDR2 FQNEAQ (reference sequence). The CDR3 region has the DNA TGTGCCAGCAGAAGGGACAGGGGGCAGAGATCTAATGAAAAACTGTTTTTT. As protein: CASRRDRGQRSNEKLFF.

The chain uses TRBV29-1 and TRBJ1-2; D gene ambiguous. This CDR3 has 14 residues. V lost 3 bases, J lost 8 bases, and 19 bases lay in between. Germline loops: CDR1 SQVTM, CDR2 ANQGSEA. CDR3 loop: CSVDLGERAGGYTF. The CDR3 coding sequence is TGCAGCGTTGATTTAGGCGAGAGGGCAGGCGGCTACACCTTC.

The V and J genes are TRBV7-3 and TRBJ2-7; 8 bases are a match to TRBD2. V was clipped by 5 bases and J by 4 bases; unmatched bases: 19. Germline loops: CDR1 SGHTA, CDR2 FQGTGA. This CDR3 region has 18 residues. The CDR3 sequence: CASSPLKREGRLLYEQYF. As DNA, the CDR3 is TGTGCCAGCAGCCCCCTGAAACGGGAGGGCCGCCTTTTGTACGAGCAGTACTTC.

The V and J genes are TRBV5-6 and TRBJ2-3; tentative D call: TRBD2 (5 bases). CDR1 is SGHDT and CDR2 is YYEEEE in the germline V gene. The V gene lost 0 bases and the J gene lost 2 bases, with 10 bases spanning the gap. The CDR3 has 15 amino acids. CDR3 sequence: CASSLGLAHTDTQYF. DNA for the CDR3: TGTGCCAGCAGCTTGGGGCTAGCCCACACAGATACGCAGTATTTT.

The CDR3 DNA follows: TGCGCCAGCAGCTTGGTGGTGGGACTCGGGAATACGCAGTATTTT. Amino acids: CASSLVVGLGNTQYF. The chain uses TRBV5-1 and TRBJ2-3, with D maybe TRBD2 (6 bases). The ends were cut back, 0 bases at V and 7 bases at J, with 15 bases in the middle. Per the germline V gene, CDR1 is SGHRS and CDR2 is YFSETQ. This CDR3 contains 15 residues.

The chain has TRBV30 and TRBJ2-7; tentatively, D is TRBD2 (6 bases). The CDR3 is made up of 12 amino acids. Between the trimmed V and J ends, which lost 1 base and 3 bases, there was a span of 7 bases. CDR1 and CDR2 (germline): GTSNPN, SVGIG (reference sequence). DNA for the CDR3: TGTGCCTGGAGTGACGGGAGCTACGAGCAGTACTTC. The encoded protein is CAWSDGSYEQYF.

A few counts support this clone. The chain uses TRBV7-2 and TRBJ2-7, with 10 bases lining up with TRBD2. Trimming took 5 bases from V and 4 from J; bases not matched to a gene: 11. Per the germline V gene, CDR1 is SGHTA and CDR2 is FQGNSA. CDR3 size: 16 residues. The CDR3 coding sequence is TGTGCCAGCAGCCCAAACGGACTAGCGGACCGTTACGAGCAGTACTTC. The encoded protein is CASSPNGLADRYEQYF.